Listed here are 2 T cell receptor beta chains from one sample, sequenced in a study of blood T cell repertoires in COVID-19. Profiled with immunoSEQ multiplex PCR; TCRdb holds only in-frame clones, not every one. The sample has roughly 280,000 clones; about nine tenths are singletons. Sequenced input: peripheral blood. The receptors were sampled from a woman in her twenties or thirties with COVID-19, enrolled during active disease.

In the case of this clone: The junction departs from germline at one end; a sequencing error may be responsible. The J gene is TRBJ1-6, the V gene TRBV14, with D perhaps TRBD1 (5 bases). Germline V gives CDR1 SGHDN, CDR2 FVKESK. The CDR3 has 16 residues. DNA of the CDR3: TGTGCCAGCAACCAAAGAGGAGGGGTAGCAGACTCACCCCTCCACTTT. Translating gives CASNQRGGVADSPLHF.

This clone was observed a single time. The chain combines TRBV27 with TRBJ1-4, with D perhaps matching TRBD1 (5 bases). V shed 5 bases and J shed 0 bases, with 16 bases lying between them. CDR1 MNHEY and CDR2 SMNVEV come from the germline V gene (reference sequence). The CDR3 extends over 17 amino acids. The CDR3 nucleotides read TGTGCCAGCAGTCCCCGGGGGGGAGGGGCAACTAATGAAAAACTGTTTTTT. Its protein is CASSPRGGGATNEKLFF.